This TCR beta chain was observed in a study of OX40 agonist ivuxolimab in advanced cancers. The overall study: Patients treated during dose escalation were battling hepatocellular carcinoma, melanoma, renal cell or head and neck cancer. Partial responses were achieved by three patients, one with hepatocellular carcinoma and two with cutaneous melanoma.

General study results and limits: What antigens the expanded peripheral T cells recognized was never established. Clonal expansion was seen in CD4+ and CD8+ blood T cells by week 6 at 0.1 to 3.0 mg/kg.

This table comes from immunoSEQ multiplex PCR, and its TCRdb copy is limited to in-frame clones, with some not included. The sample yields 65,000 to 90,000 clones, about 85% seen once. The V gene's germline CDR1 is SQVTM and CDR2 ANQGSEA. The V end lost 7 bases, the J end lost 0 bases, and 9 bases lay between the germline ends. The CDR3 consists of 13 residues. About this clone itself: The antigen is unknown.

The sequencing used CD4+ or CD8+ T cells sorted from blood, collected in a trial of the OX40 agonist ivuxolimab. The V call is TRBV29-1, the J call TRBJ1-4; D call uncertain. The sequence was collected from an adult with an advanced solid tumor such as melanoma, head and neck, liver or kidney cancer. The DNA of the CDR3 is TGCAGCGCTAAACCAGCAACTAATGAAAAACTGTTTTTT. Its translation is CSAKPATNEKLFF. The full variable domain, rest sourced from reference TRBV29-1 and TRBJ1-4, is SAVISQKPSRDICQRGTSLTIQCQVDSQVTMMFWYRQQPGQSLTLIATANQGSEATYESGFVIDKFPISRPNLTFSTLTVSNMSPEDSSIYLCSAKPATNEKLFFGSGTQLSVL.